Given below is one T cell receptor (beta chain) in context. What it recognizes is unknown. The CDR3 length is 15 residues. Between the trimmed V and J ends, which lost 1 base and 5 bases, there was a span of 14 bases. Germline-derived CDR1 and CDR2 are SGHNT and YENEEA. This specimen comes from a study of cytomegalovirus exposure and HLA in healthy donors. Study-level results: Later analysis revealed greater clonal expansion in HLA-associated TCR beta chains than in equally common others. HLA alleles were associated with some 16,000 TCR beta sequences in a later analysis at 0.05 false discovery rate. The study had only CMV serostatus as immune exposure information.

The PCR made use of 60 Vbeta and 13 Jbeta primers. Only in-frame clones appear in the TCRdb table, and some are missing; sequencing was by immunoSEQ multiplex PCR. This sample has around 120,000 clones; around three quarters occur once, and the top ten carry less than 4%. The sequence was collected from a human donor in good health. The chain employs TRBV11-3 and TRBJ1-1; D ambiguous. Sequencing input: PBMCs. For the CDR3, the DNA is TGTGCCAGCAGCTTAGTTGGAGCGAACCCAACTGAAGCTTTCTTT. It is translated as CASSLVGANPTEAFF.